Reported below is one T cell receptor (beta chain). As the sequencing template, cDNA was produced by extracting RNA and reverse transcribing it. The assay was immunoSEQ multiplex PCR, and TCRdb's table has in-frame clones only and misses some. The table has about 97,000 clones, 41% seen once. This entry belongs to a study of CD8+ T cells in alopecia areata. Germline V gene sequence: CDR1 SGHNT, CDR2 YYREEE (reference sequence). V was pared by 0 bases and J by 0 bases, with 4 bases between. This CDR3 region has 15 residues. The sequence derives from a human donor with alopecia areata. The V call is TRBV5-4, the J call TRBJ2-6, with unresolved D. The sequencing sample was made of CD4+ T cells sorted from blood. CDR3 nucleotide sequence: TGTGCCAGCAGCTTGGGGGGCTCTGGGGCCAACGTCCTGACTTTC. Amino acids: CASSLGGSGANVLTF. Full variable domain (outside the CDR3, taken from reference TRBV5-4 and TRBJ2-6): ETGVTQSPTHLIKTRGQQVTLRCSSQSGHNTVSWYQQALGQGPQFIFQYYREEENGRGNFPPRFSGLQFPNYSSELNVNALELDDSALYLCASSLGGSGANVLTFGAGSRLTVL.